Below are 25 T cell receptor beta chains sequenced from a single sample in a study of tumor-infiltrating lymphocytes in primary liver carcinoma. A constant-region primer served to make TCR beta cDNA from about 500 ng total RNA. For TCR beta, libraries were produced by three nested multiplex PCR rounds using slightly modified ARM-PCR. The first two PCR rounds, roughly 10 cycles each, used TRBV1-TRBV30 forward primers and a C-beta reverse primer. A single record per CDR3 protein comes from TCRdb applying MiXCR to the multiplex PCR reads. Of about 120,000 distinct CDR3 sequences detected, around two thirds appear once; the ten largest clones hold more than 8%. Joint extraction of RNA and DNA used roughly 18-34 mg of bulk tissue that was unsorted. The material sequenced was tumor-adjacent normal liver tissue. Every receptor here comes from a woman aged 55-70 years with primary liver carcinoma and hepatitis B virus infection.

This clonotype was recorded many times. This rearrangement joins TRBV7-9 to TRBJ2-6; D unclear. The germline V gene encodes CDR1 SEHNR and CDR2 FQNEAQ (reference sequence). Trimming left V 7 bases short and J 0 bases short, with 4 bases between. The CDR3 covers 13 residues. CDR3 DNA: TGTGCCAGCACCACCTCTGGGGCCAACGTCCTGACTTTC. Protein product: CASTTSGANVLTF.

This clonotype was seen a few times. V is TRBV14 and J is TRBJ2-5; D not certain. The germline V and J ends were trimmed by 1 base and 7 bases, with 22 bases remaining between them. From germline, CDR1 is SGHDN and CDR2 FVKESK. CDR3 length equals 17 residues. The CDR3 loop reads CASSQGWKGRLPRTQYF. CDR3 nucleotide sequence: TGTGCCAGCAGCCAAGGTTGGAAGGGTCGCCTCCCGCGGACCCAGTACTTC. Full variable domain (missing parts from reference TRBV14 and TRBJ2-5): EAGVTQFPSHSVIEKGQTVTLRCDPISGHDNLYWYRRVMGKEIKFLLHFVKESKQDESGMPNNRFLAERTGGTYSTLKVQPAELEDSGVYFCASSQGWKGRLPRTQYFGPGTRLLVL.

A remark on this clonotype: Its ends do not fully match the called genes, so a read error is possible. The chain recombines TRBV29-1 with TRBJ2-1, with a weak D call TRBD2 (6 bases). Per germline, CDR1 SQVTM and CDR2 ANQGSEA. The CDR3 loop spans 17 amino acids. This chain's CDR3 is CSVEGVGGVSSYNEQFF. CDR3 DNA: TGCAGCGTTGAAGGGGTCGGCGGGGTGAGCTCATACAATGAGCAGTTTTTC.

This clonotype was observed a single time. One junction end does not reproduce the germline sequence, and a read error may be involved. V gene TRBV6-5 combines with J gene TRBJ1-4; D possibly corresponds to TRBD1 (5 bases). Germline CDR1 reads MNHEY; CDR2 reads SVGAGI. The CDR3 is 12 amino acids. This chain's CDR3 is CGSIGTAEKLFF. CDR3 coding DNA: TGTGGCAGCATCGGGACTGCAGAAAAACTGTTTTTT.

Worth noting for this clonotype: The junction departs from germline at one end; a sequencing error may be responsible. J is TRBJ2-5 and V is TRBV28; tentatively, D is TRBD2 (5 bases). The CDR3 is 15 residues long. Looked up from germline, CDR1 is MDHEN and CDR2 is SYDVKM. CDR3 sequence: CPSTRYPSSSETQYF. The DNA for the CDR3 is TGTCCCAGCACACGATACCCTTCTAGCTCCGAGACCCAGTACTTC.

This clonotype was counted ten times or more. This chain uses TRBV6-6 with TRBJ1-1; a weak D match, TRBD1 (6 bases). CDR1 is MNHNY, CDR2 SVGAGI, per germline (reference sequence). V lost 1 base and J lost 1, with 10 bases in between. This CDR3 is built from 15 residues. CDR3 protein: CASSYYREENTEAFF. Here the CDR3 DNA reads TGTGCCAGCAGTTACTACAGGGAAGAGAACACTGAAGCTTTCTTT.

On this clonotype: The missing conserved phenylalanine or tryptophan at the end of this CDR3 makes a read error likely. The chain joins TRBV6-5 to TRBJ2-7, with 9 bases matching TRBD2. With V trimmed by 6 bases and J by 7 bases, 10 bases remained unmatched. Germline V CDR1 and CDR2: MNHEY, SVGAGI. This CDR3 spans 14 amino acids. CDR3 residues: CASRSSGMVWEQYL. As DNA, the CDR3 is TGTGCCAGCAGGTCTAGCGGGATGGTTTGGGAGCAGTACCTC.

V is TRBV28 and J is TRBJ2-7, with 8 bases aligning to TRBD2. V trimming: 4 bases; J trimming: 4 bases; junction bases outside the gene matches: 12. The CDR3 extends over 16 amino acids. The germline V gene has CDR1 MDHEN and CDR2 SYDVKM. CDR3 amino acids: CASSSSLAGLLYEQYF. The CDR3, as DNA: TGTGCCAGCAGTTCCTCCTTAGCGGGACTACTTTACGAGCAGTACTTC. The whole variable domain, filled in from reference TRBV28 and TRBJ2-7, reads DVKVTQSSRYLVKRTGEKVFLECVQDMDHENMFWYRQDPGLGLRLIYFSYDVKMKEKGDIPEGYSVSREKKERFSLILESASTNQTSMYLCASSSSLAGLLYEQYFGPGTRLTVT.

With respect to this clonotype: An end of the junction differs from the germline gene, which may be a read error. The J gene is TRBJ1-4, the V gene TRBV28; maybe TRBD1 (5 bases). From germline, CDR1 is MDHEN and CDR2 SYDVKM. The CDR3 spans 14 residues. The CDR3 DNA follows: TGTGCCAGCAGTTTCGCCCGGGACTATGAAAAACTGTCTTTT. Residues: CASSFARDYEKLSF.

On this clonotype itself: Relative to the germline gene, one junction end is altered; a read error may explain this. The genes are TRBV6-5 and TRBJ2-3; 11 bases line up with TRBD2. Germline V gene sequence: CDR1 MNHEY, CDR2 SVGAGI. The CDR3 has 14 residues. CDR3 sequence reads: CASSTSGSRDTLYF. CDR3 bases: TGTGCTAGCAGTACTAGCGGGAGTCGTGATACGCTGTATTTT.

As to this clonotype: One end of the junction varies from germline; a read error may be responsible. This sequence joins TRBV11-2 and TRBJ2-3; 10 nucleotides match TRBD2. This CDR3 is 18 amino acids long. Germline V gene data show CDR1 as SGHAT and CDR2 as FQNNGV. The CDR3 nucleotides are TGTGCTAGCAGCTCCTCTACTAGCGGGGTCGGTAGCACAGATACGCAGTATTTT. It encodes CASSSSTSGVGSTDTQYF.

This clonotype came up a few times. This may come from a read error, since a much larger clone is one base off. CDR3 sequence (DNA): TGTGTCAGCAGCTTGGAAAGAGCTGGACTAGCGGGAGAAGAGACCCAGTACTTC. Its translation is CVSSLERAGLAGEETQYF. The V call is TRBV5-6, the J call TRBJ2-5; 13 bases match TRBD2. Germline CDR1 is SGHDT and CDR2 is YYEEEE. The CDR3 loop spans 18 amino acids.

Regarding this clonotype: The junction departs from germline at one end; a sequencing error may be responsible. The rearrangement links TRBV10-1 to TRBJ2-2; possible D gene TRBD2, 6 bases. Looked up from germline, CDR1 is WNHNN and CDR2 is SYGVQD (reference sequence). This CDR3 is 9 amino acids long. The chain's CDR3 is CAGGIELLF. The CDR3 coding sequence is TGCGCCGGGGGGATCGAGCTGCTTTTT.

As concerns this clonotype: The junction departs from germline at one end; a sequencing error may be responsible. The chain uses TRBV6-2 or TRBV6-3 and TRBJ2-1, with D tentatively TRBD1 (5 bases). The CDR3 length is 13 residues. From germline, CDR1 is MNHEY and CDR2 SVGEGT. CDR3 nucleotide sequence: TGTGCCAGCAGGGTGACAGCGAACAATGAGCAGCTCTTC. Its translation: CASRVTANNEQLF.

At least ten counts were recorded for this clonotype. This chain connects TRBV28 to TRBJ2-7; the match to TRBD1 covers 7 bases. The CDR3 runs to 15 residues. Unmatched junction bases numbered 7, after V lost 5 bases and J lost 0 bases. CDR1 and CDR2 from the germline V gene are MDHEN and SYDVKM. CDR3 in DNA: TGTGCCAGCAGTCCAGCTGGGACAGTCTCCTACGAGCAGTACTTC. As protein: CASSPAGTVSYEQYF.

On this clonotype: A read error is possible here, since a much larger clone lies one base away. The rearrangement links TRBV28 to TRBJ1-2; D is uncertain. V lost 8 bases and J 8 bases, leaving 15 bases between the germline ends. Looked up from germline, CDR1 is MDHEN and CDR2 is SYDVKM. This CDR3 contains 12 residues. The CDR3: CASGMRIRGYTF. The CDR3, as DNA: TGTGCCAGCGGAATGAGGATCCGAGGCTACACCTTC.

As for this clonotype: The CDR3 ends on some other residue instead of the conserved phenylalanine or tryptophan, so this is likely a read error. The rearrangement joins TRBV11-1 to TRBJ2-4; perhaps TRBD1 as D (5 bases). The CDR3 contains 15 residues. CDR1 is SGHAT and CDR2 is FQDESV in the germline V gene (reference sequence). CDR3 in amino acids: CTSSSGQLAKNIQYL. The CDR3 DNA reads TGTACAAGCAGCTCCGGACAACTAGCCAAAAACATTCAGTACCTC.

This clonotype showed up just a few times. This may stem from a read error, because a much larger clone lies one nucleotide away. The gene calls are TRBV5-6 and TRBJ2-3; maybe TRBD1 (6 bases). Germline lookup yields CDR1 SGHDT and CDR2 YYEEEE. This CDR3 comprises 14 residues. In nucleotides, the CDR3 is TGTACCAGCAGCGACAGGTCCAGCACAGATACGCAGTATTTT. It specifies CTSSDRSSTDTQYF.

To note about this clonotype: The CDR3 does not end in the conserved phenylalanine or tryptophan, so this is likely a read error. The chain couples TRBV28 to TRBJ2-7, with TRBD2 identical over 8 bases. The CDR3 is 15 amino acids. Germline V gene sequence: CDR1 MDHEN, CDR2 SYDVKM. The CDR3 DNA reads as TGTGCTTCAACGGGAGGGGGGCCCGACTCCTACGAGCAGTACTTA. Its translation: CASTGGGPDSYEQYL.

Concerning this clonotype: Compared with germline, one end of the junction differs, possibly owing to a read error. The rearrangement joins TRBV4-1 to TRBJ2-1; 11 bases align to TRBD2. This CDR3 comprises 17 residues. CDR1 MGHRA and CDR2 YSYEKL come from the germline V gene. The CDR3 loop is CAISHRLAGSSYNEQFF. The CDR3 DNA reads TGCGCCATCAGCCATAGACTAGCGGGGAGCTCATACAATGAGCAGTTCTTC.

This clonotype occurred many times. The CDR3 region has the DNA TGTGCCAGCTCCCTGTCAGGGTTCGCGGGGGCCAACGTCCTGACTTTC. Protein: CASSLSGFAGANVLTF. The genes are TRBV28 and TRBJ2-6; maybe TRBD1 (5 bases). CDR1 and CDR2 from the germline V gene are MDHEN and SYDVKM. The V and J ends lost 8 bases and 4 bases respectively, with 18 bases between them. The CDR3 contains 16 residues.

About this clonotype: It is likely a read error, because the conserved phenylalanine at the end of the CDR3 is missing. V gene TRBV5-1 combines with J gene TRBJ2-6; 7 bases map to TRBD1. The CDR3 loop spans 18 amino acids. Germline V gene lookup returns CDR1 SGHRS and CDR2 YFSETQ. The CDR3 loop is CASSLYLTGSSGANVLTL. CDR3 nucleotides: TGTGCCAGCAGTCTTTACTTGACAGGGTCCTCTGGGGCCAACGTCCTGACTCTC.

Regarding this clonotype: Because the CDR3's place on the DNA is in doubt, the DNA is left out and the CDR3 is given as listed by TCRdb. This chain links TRBV11-2 with TRBJ1-2; the DNA was not compared with TRBD1, the D call given in the table. The germline V gene encodes CDR1 SGHAT and CDR2 FQNNGV. The CDR3 extends over 12 residues, inclusive of both ends. The CDR3 protein is CASNVFAQGNTF.

This clonotype has only one observation. A junction boundary mismatches the germline segment, possibly from a read error. The V call is TRBV7-7, the J call TRBJ2-5; 9 bases agree with TRBD1. From germline, CDR1 is SSHAT and CDR2 FNYEAQ (reference sequence). CDR3 length equals 14 residues. In DNA, the CDR3 is TGTGCTAGCAGCCCCGGGACAGGGTCGGAGACCCAGTACTTC. Encoded protein: CASSPGTGSETQYF.

Note on this clonotype: A read error may explain this, as a much larger clone is one base away. The V and J genes are TRBV29-1 and TRBJ2-7, with 12 bases that match TRBD2. The V segment lost 5 bases and the J segment 2 bases; nucleotides outside the gene matches: 7. Germline values: CDR1 SQVTM, CDR2 ANQGSEA. The CDR3 covers 15 residues. CDR3 amino acids: CSVKQTSGSPYEQYF. Here the CDR3 DNA reads TGCAGCGTTAAGCAGACTAGCGGGAGTCCCTACGAGCAGTACTTC.